These 28 T cell receptor beta chains came from one sample sequenced in a study of metastatic and nonmetastatic thyroid tumors. All patients were treatment-naive before thyroid surgery. TCRdb reprocessed the PCR reads via MiXCR. The table records tens of thousands of clones, more than 20% of them present only once. The specimen sequenced was blood. These receptors were taken from a male donor with papillary thyroid cancer or a benign thyroid nodule (not recorded which). Some clones in this sample may be carry-over from other donors' samples.

Remarks on this clone: Compared with germline, one end of the junction differs, possibly owing to a read error. The sample carries other DNA sequences with the same CDR3. The J gene is TRBJ1-2, the V gene TRBV11-2; D may be TRBD1 (5 bases). The germline CDR1 and CDR2 sequences are SGHAT and FQNNGV. The CDR3 spans 16 residues. DNA of the CDR3: TGTGCGAGCAGCTCCGCATTAGGGGCTTATAACTATGGCTACACCTTC. Protein: CASSSALGAYNYGYTF.

This clone showed up many times. The V gene is TRBV27, the J gene TRBJ1-5, with D unresolved. This CDR3 is 16 amino acids long. The germline V and J ends were trimmed by 2 bases and 6 bases, with 17 bases remaining between them. Germline CDR1 reads MNHEY; CDR2 reads SMNVEV (reference sequence). The DNA of the CDR3 is TGTGCCAGCAGTTTAGGCTTTAGCGCGGGTTTTCAGCCCCAGCATTTT. Its protein is CASSLGFSAGFQPQHF.

This clone was counted at least ten times. This chain uses TRBV20-1 with TRBJ2-5; 10 nucleotides match TRBD2. Germline-derived CDR1 and CDR2 are DFQATT and SNEGSKA (reference sequence). CDR3 length: 14 residues. Trimming cost V 1 base and J 5 bases; bases outside gene matches: 4. The CDR3 protein is CSARVGSGGETQYF. CDR3 coding DNA: TGCAGTGCTAGAGTTGGTAGCGGGGGGGAGACCCAGTACTTC.

This clone was seen many times. The rearrangement links TRBV4-1 to TRBJ2-1; no definite D call. This CDR3 is built from 13 residues. Germline V gives CDR1 MGHRA, CDR2 YSYEKL. V was clipped by 4 bases and J by 8 bases, with 12 bases between them. CDR3 sequence: CASSPPRWDEQFF. CDR3 in DNA: TGCGCCAGCAGCCCGCCTAGGTGGGATGAGCAGTTCTTC.

The chain carries TRBV12-5 and TRBJ2-1; D is undetermined. The CDR3 sequence is 12 residues long. The V gene lost 7 bases and the J gene lost 3 bases, with 7 bases spanning the gap. From germline, CDR1 is LGHNT and CDR2 FRNRAP. CDR3 sequence: CASARDYNEQFF. In DNA form, the CDR3 reads TGTGCTAGTGCAAGGGACTACAATGAGCAGTTCTTC.

The table lists this clone with many counts. The J gene is TRBJ1-5, the V gene TRBV28; 7 bases align to TRBD1. The CDR3 is made up of 16 amino acids. Looked up from germline, CDR1 is MDHEN and CDR2 is SYDVKM. The V gene end was trimmed by 7 bases and the J gene end by 0 bases; junction bases not matched to a gene: 9. The CDR3 loop reads CASNLQTGYSNQPQHF. As DNA, the CDR3 is TGTGCCAGCAACCTACAGACAGGGTATAGCAATCAGCCCCAGCATTTT.

This clone was counted at least ten times. CDR3: CSASGGVAGVVYEQYF. CDR3 coding DNA: TGCAGTGCTAGTGGAGGGGTAGCGGGAGTTGTCTACGAGCAGTACTTC. J is TRBJ2-7 and V is TRBV20-1, with 9 bases fitting TRBD2. Germline V gene lookup returns CDR1 DFQATT and CDR2 SNEGSKA (reference sequence). The CDR3 covers 16 residues. Trimming cost V 3 bases and J 3 bases; bases outside gene matches: 12.

This clone was observed a single time. The chain joins TRBV11-2 to TRBJ2-1; TRBD1 agrees at 7 bases. The CDR3 extends over 15 amino acids. V shed 5 bases, J shed 4 bases, and the junction held 8 bases outside the gene matches. The V gene's germline CDR1 is SGHAT and CDR2 FQNNGV. The CDR3 DNA reads as TGTGCCAGCAGCAATAACAGGGGCCTATACAATGAGCAGTTCTTC. Translation: CASSNNRGLYNEQFF.

This clone was observed many times. The chain links TRBV6-1 to TRBJ1-1; no firm D call. The CDR3 length is 14 residues. The V end lost 6 bases, the J end lost 5 bases, and 16 bases lay between the germline ends. Looked up from germline, CDR1 is MNHNS and CDR2 is SASEGT. The chain's CDR3 is CASRQNTGWTEAFF. CDR3 DNA: TGTGCCAGCAGACAAAACACGGGGTGGACTGAAGCTTTCTTT.

The chain uses TRBV29-1 and TRBJ1-2; D is perhaps TRBD1 (5 bases). In germline, CDR1 is SQVTM, CDR2 ANQGSEA. The CDR3 sequence is 15 residues long. V shed 6 bases and J shed 6 bases, with 23 bases lying between them. The CDR3 loop reads CSVGGDGEASNGYTF. The CDR3 DNA is TGCAGCGTGGGGGGGGACGGGGAGGCGTCGAATGGCTACACCTTC. Based on the CDR3 plus reference TRBV29-1 and TRBJ1-2, the full variable domain is SAVISQKPSRDICQRGTSLTIQCQVDSQVTMMFWYRQQPGQSLTLIATANQGSEATYESGFVIDKFPISRPNLTFSTLTVSNMSPEDSSIYLCSVGGDGEASNGYTFGSGTRLTVV.

The rearrangement joins TRBV6-1 to TRBJ2-7, with 7 bases that match TRBD1. The V gene's germline CDR1 is MNHNS and CDR2 SASEGT. V lost 4 bases to trimming and J lost 2 bases; unmatched junction nucleotides: 8. The CDR3 contains 15 residues. The CDR3 bases are TGTGCCAGCAGTGGCCCCCCGGGACAGACCTACGAGCAGTACTTC. It translates to CASSGPPGQTYEQYF.

Many counts were recorded for this clone. The chain is built from TRBV7-9 and TRBJ1-2, with 8 bases identical to TRBD1. The germline V gene encodes CDR1 SEHNR and CDR2 FQNEAQ (reference sequence). Unmatched junction bases numbered 14, after V lost 6 bases and J lost 8 bases. The CDR3 loop spans 15 amino acids. The CDR3: CASRGGPGGVEGYTF. The CDR3 nucleotides are TGTGCCAGCAGGGGGGGGCCAGGGGGCGTAGAAGGCTACACCTTC.

The chain links TRBV27 to TRBJ2-1; 7 bases match TRBD2. Per the germline V gene, CDR1 is MNHEY and CDR2 is SMNVEV (reference sequence). This CDR3 is 15 amino acids long. V shed 5 bases, J shed 5 bases, and the junction held 9 bases outside the gene matches. The CDR3 spells CASSQAGRAHNEQFF. CDR3 bases: TGTGCCAGCAGTCAGGCGGGGAGGGCCCACAATGAGCAGTTCTTC.

The V gene is TRBV20-1, the J gene TRBJ2-7; D is unresolved. Trimming left V 2 bases short and J 3 bases short, with 11 bases between. Per germline, CDR1 DFQATT and CDR2 SNEGSKA (reference sequence). This CDR3 region has 13 residues. The CDR3 region has the DNA TGCAGTGCTAGACTAGAAAGTAGCTACGAGCAGTACTTC. This codes for CSARLESSYEQYF.

The sample holds many counts of this clone. The chain has TRBV5-6 and TRBJ1-3, with a tentative D call TRBD1 (6 bases). Trimming took 9 bases from V and 3 from J, leaving 10 bases between them. Germline loops: CDR1 SGHDT, CDR2 YYEEEE. The CDR3 has 12 amino acids. The CDR3 coding sequence is TGTGCCACCCAGGGGTATGGAAACACCATATATTTT. It is translated as CATQGYGNTIYF.

In its sample, this clone ranks as medium-sized. The chain combines TRBV18 with TRBJ1-6, with TRBD1 as a possible D gene (5 bases). V shed 3 bases and J shed 8 bases, with 11 bases lying between them. This CDR3 region has 14 residues. Germline CDR1 is KGHSH and CDR2 is LQKENI. Here the CDR3 DNA reads TGTGCCAGCTCACCGGGGGGTTCGGATTCACCCCTCCACTTT. Protein product: CASSPGGSDSPLHF.

This clone was counted between two and nine times. The chain is built from TRBV9 and TRBJ1-6, with D tentatively TRBD1 (5 bases). The V end lost 3 bases, the J end lost 12 bases, and 10 bases lay between the germline ends. The CDR3 is made up of 12 amino acids. Looked up from germline, CDR1 is SGDLS and CDR2 is YYNGEE. CDR3 DNA: TGTGCCAGCAGCGCACTGAGGGGACCCCTCCACTTT. Protein sequence: CASSALRGPLHF.

This clone came up a few times. A much larger clone differs by one base, so this may be a read error. The sample contains more than one DNA sequence encoding this CDR3. The rearrangement joins TRBV7-9 to TRBJ2-2; the D gene is possibly TRBD2 (5 bases). This CDR3 has 15 residues. CDR1 and CDR2 from the germline V gene are SEHNR and FQNEAQ (reference sequence). The chain's CDR3 is CASSLGIPNTGELFF. CDR3 coding DNA: TGTGCCAGCAGCTTAGGAATCCCAAACACCGGGGAGCTGTTTTTC.

This clone was recorded many times. The chain uses TRBV6-1 and TRBJ2-1; 7 bases fit TRBD1. CDR1 is MNHNS and CDR2 is SASEGT in the germline V gene. The CDR3 runs 13 residues. J lost 3 bases, V lost 8 bases, and 4 bases had no gene match. CDR3 in amino acids: CASFRGNYNEQFF. In nucleotides, the CDR3 is TGTGCCAGCTTCAGGGGGAACTACAATGAGCAGTTCTTC.

The CDR3 DNA follows: TGTGCCAGCAGCTCGGGACAGCAAGAGACCCAGTACTTC. It is translated as CASSSGQQETQYF. The rearrangement joins TRBV7-6 to TRBJ2-5, with TRBD1 matching 7 bases. CDR1 is SGHVS, CDR2 FNYEAQ, per germline. CDR3 length: 13 amino acids. V dropped 4 bases and J dropped 2; count of bases not matched to a gene: 1.

V and J are TRBV6-6 and TRBJ2-3, with D perhaps matching TRBD1 (5 bases). Trimming cost V 5 bases and J 4 bases, with 22 bases left between them. Germline V CDR1 and CDR2: MNHNY, SVGAGI (reference sequence). The CDR3 consists of 17 residues. CDR3 region: CASSLFGAHTVSDTQYF. The CDR3 DNA reads as TGTGCCAGCAGTCTCTTTGGGGCCCACACGGTATCAGATACGCAGTATTTT.

This sequence joins TRBV7-6 and TRBJ2-7, with 14 positions matching TRBD2. The trim removed 6 bases at V and 6 bases at J, leaving 10 bases unmatched. Germline loops: CDR1 SGHVS, CDR2 FNYEAQ. The CDR3 covers 16 residues. The CDR3 DNA reads TGTGCCAGCAGGGCGGGACTAGCGGGGGACCGGGGCGAGCAGTACTTC. Its translation is CASRAGLAGDRGEQYF. Variable domain in full (rest from reference TRBV7-6 and TRBJ2-7): GAGVSQSPRYKVTKRGQDVALRCDPISGHVSLYWYRQALGQGPEFLTYFNYEAQQDKSGLPNDRFSAERPEGSISTLTIQRTEQRDSAMYRCASRAGLAGDRGEQYFGPGTRLTVT.

Many counts were recorded for this clone. The rearrangement joins TRBV7-2 to TRBJ1-2; D is ambiguous. The CDR3 is 14 amino acids. V was clipped by 3 bases and J by 6 bases, with 14 bases between them. Germline values: CDR1 SGHTA, CDR2 FQGNSA. The chain's CDR3 is CASSFTVFGNGYTF. CDR3 in DNA: TGTGCCAGCAGCTTCACCGTGTTCGGCAATGGCTACACCTTC.

In its sample, this clone was seen many times. The gene calls are TRBV5-4 and TRBJ2-3; 9 bases are a match to TRBD2. V shed 2 bases, J shed 7 bases, and the junction held 8 bases outside the gene matches. CDR1 and CDR2 from the germline V gene are SGHNT and YYREEE (reference sequence). The CDR3 runs to 15 residues. CDR3 residues: CASSLGLATGNTQYF. The DNA of the CDR3 is TGTGCCAGCAGCTTAGGACTAGCGACCGGAAATACGCAGTATTTT.

The sample holds one count of this clone. This chain joins TRBV30 and TRBJ1-5; D remains ambiguous. Germline V CDR1 and CDR2: GTSNPN, SVGIG (reference sequence). Between the trimmed V and J ends, which lost 5 bases and 0 bases, there was a span of 14 bases. The CDR3 has 15 amino acids. CDR3 protein: CAWAAGPNSNQPQHF. The CDR3 DNA sequence: TGTGCCTGGGCAGCGGGCCCCAATAGCAATCAGCCCCAGCATTTT.

This clone was seen at least ten times. This rearrangement joins TRBV5-8 to TRBJ2-3; D ambiguous. The V end lost 0 bases, the J end lost 7 bases, and 3 bases lay between the germline ends. This CDR3 has 11 residues. Looked up from germline, CDR1 is SGHTS and CDR2 is YDEGEE. Written as DNA, the CDR3 is TGTGCCAGCAGCTTGGGCAATACGCAGTATTTT. This translates into CASSLGNTQYF.

This clone was observed a few times. The CDR3 coding sequence is TGTGCCAGCAGTTCTAGCGGGGGGGCCTCGGGGTTGGGTGAGACCCAGTACTTC. It encodes CASSSSGGASGLGETQYF. This chain connects TRBV25-1 to TRBJ2-5; TRBD2 matches at 12 bases. Unmatched junction bases numbered 15, after V lost 5 bases and J lost 5 bases. This CDR3 spans 18 amino acids. CDR1 MGHDK and CDR2 SYGVNS come from the germline V gene. The whole variable domain, filled in from reference TRBV25-1 and TRBJ2-5, reads EADIYQTPRYLVIGTGKKITLECSQTMGHDKMYWYQQDPGMELHLIHYSYGVNSTEKGDLSSESTVSRIRTEHFPLTLESARPSHTSQYLCASSSSGGASGLGETQYFGPGTRLLVL.

This clone came up many times. The chain is built from TRBV6-2 or TRBV6-3 and TRBJ2-1, with 10 bases aligning to TRBD2. Trimming cost V 5 bases and J 0 bases; bases outside gene matches: 10. The CDR3 sequence is 18 residues long. CDR1 is MNHEY, CDR2 SVGEGT, per germline. CDR3 coding DNA: TGTGCCAGCAGTCGCGGCCCGGGACTAGCGAGCTCCTACAATGAGCAGTTCTTC. Translating gives CASSRGPGLASSYNEQFF.